Listed here are 22 T cell receptor beta chains from one sample, sequenced in a study of blood T cells in healthy people across ages. A J-beta primer mix and a sample-barcoded 5' primer were used in a second PCR of about 7 to 12 cycles. TCRdb re-analysed the 5' RACE reads in MiXCR, keeping a single row per CDR3 protein. The sample gives 730,000 or so distinct CDR3 sequences, roughly two fifths of which show up once; 20% to 25% is in the top ten. Material: blood. The receptors here all came from a woman aged 55-69 years in good health.

This clonotype was observed a handful of times. The chain has TRBV20-1 and TRBJ2-1; 11 bases map to TRBD2. CDR3 length: 14 amino acids. With 3 bases clipped from V and 7 bases from J, the junction kept 5 bases outside the gene matches. Per germline, CDR1 DFQATT and CDR2 SNEGSKA (reference sequence). The DNA of the CDR3 is TGCAGTGCTAGTATAGCGGGGGGGCAAAATGAGCAGTTCTTC. It translates to CSASIAGGQNEQFF.

This chain links TRBV7-2 with TRBJ1-2, with TRBD1 matching 7 bases. The trim removed 3 bases at V and 4 bases at J, leaving 8 bases unmatched. CDR1 SGHTA and CDR2 FQGNSA come from the germline V gene. The length of the CDR3 is 15 residues. The CDR3 loop is CASSLAYRGTYGYTF. CDR3 nucleotide sequence: TGTGCCAGCAGCTTGGCCTACAGGGGCACCTATGGCTACACCTTC.

With regard to this clonotype: The junction differs from germline at one of its ends, possibly a read error. Here the CDR3 reads CANSLTGLAGRNEQFF. CDR3 sequence (DNA): TGTGCCAACAGTTTAACCGGACTAGCGGGAAGGAATGAGCAGTTCTTC. The rearrangement links TRBV27 to TRBJ2-1; 12 nucleotides match TRBD2. CDR1 and CDR2 from the germline V gene are MNHEY and SMNVEV (reference sequence). The CDR3 runs to 16 residues.

This clonotype turned up a few times. The chain links TRBV29-1 to TRBJ1-5, with 10 bases aligning to TRBD1. Germline CDR1 and CDR2: SQVTM and ANQGSEA. The junction had 4 bases not matched to a gene; V was cut back by 4 bases and J by 4 bases. CDR3 length equals 14 residues. The CDR3 nucleotides read TGCAGCGTTGGGGGGACAGGGGATAATCAGCCCCAGCATTTT. Translation: CSVGGTGDNQPQHF.

This clonotype was observed many times. The V and J genes are TRBV7-9 and TRBJ2-7; TRBD1 or TRBD2 may be the D gene (5 bases each). This CDR3 contains 15 residues. CDR1 is SEHNR and CDR2 is FQNEAQ in the germline V gene (reference sequence). V shed 5 bases and J shed 3 bases, with 17 bases lying between them. Written as DNA, the CDR3 is TGTGCCAGCAGCCCCTCAGGGACGGTGGGCTACGAGCAGTACTTC. Translated: CASSPSGTVGYEQYF.

This clonotype has a handful of counts. J is TRBJ2-1 and V is TRBV12-5; D might be TRBD2 (5 bases). The V gene lost 6 bases and the J gene lost 5 bases, with 14 bases spanning the gap. The CDR3 runs 14 residues. CDR1 and CDR2 (germline): LGHNT, FRNRAP. This CDR3 reads CASGFGRDNNEQFF. CDR3 bases: TGTGCTAGTGGGTTTGGACGGGATAACAATGAGCAGTTCTTC.

This clonotype was recorded a few times. This chain links TRBV6-2 or TRBV6-3 with TRBJ2-5; 7 bases map to TRBD1. The V and J ends lost 5 bases and 5 bases, in that order; junction bases with no gene match: 8. This CDR3 contains 14 residues. CDR1 and CDR2 from the germline V gene are MNHEY and SVGEGT. The CDR3 DNA reads TGTGCCAGCAGTCGCTCAGGGGGTGAGGAGACCCAGTACTTC. Amino acids: CASSRSGGEETQYF.

The V call is TRBV12-2, the J call TRBJ1-2; the D segment call TRBD1 is taken from the table without a DNA check. TRBV12-2 is classified as a pseudogene. The CDR3 contains 14 residues. This CDR3 is CASRFQGENYGYTF. In DNA, the CDR3 is TGTGCAAGTCGCTTTCAGGGGGAGAACTATGGCTACACCTTC.

A remark on this clonotype: A read error may account for a junction end that differs from germline. The gene calls are TRBV20-1 and TRBJ1-2; no definite D call. This CDR3 region has 11 residues. The germline gives CDR1 DFQATT, CDR2 SNEGSKA (reference sequence). CDR3 DNA: TGCAGTGGACCGGAGAACTATTGCTACACCTTC. Protein: CSGPENYCYTF.

J is TRBJ2-2 and V is TRBV3-1, with D uncertain. The germline gives CDR1 LGHDT, CDR2 YNNKEL (reference sequence). V was shortened by 7 bases and J by 1 base, with 7 bases between the two germline ends. The CDR3 has 13 residues. The CDR3 here is CASMQGNTGELFF. CDR3 DNA sequence: TGTGCCAGCATGCAAGGGAACACCGGGGAGCTGTTTTTT. The full variable domain, with the rest looked up from reference TRBV3-1 and TRBJ2-2, is DTAVSQTPKYLVTQMGNDKSIKCEQNLGHDTMYWYKQDSKKFLKIMFSYNNKELIINETVPNRFSPKSPDKAHLNLHINSLELGDSAVYFCASMQGNTGELFFGEGSRLTVL.

This chain joins TRBV6-2 or TRBV6-3 and TRBJ1-1; no reliable D call. Per germline, CDR1 MNHEY and CDR2 SVGEGT. Deletions cut 3 bases from V and 10 bases from J, with 9 bases between. The CDR3 totals 11 residues. The CDR3 region has the DNA TGTGCCAGCAGTTATGGTGGCGGAGCTTTCTTT. It encodes CASSYGGGAFF.

Remarks on this clonotype: A read error is possible here, since a much larger clone lies one base away. The rearrangement links TRBV9 to TRBJ2-1, with 9 positions matching TRBD2. The CDR3 covers 14 residues. Germline CDR1 is SGDLS and CDR2 is YYNGEE. The V gene end was trimmed by 2 bases and the J gene end by 10 bases; junction bases not matched to a gene: 7. The DNA for the CDR3 is TGTGCCAGCAGCGTGGGACTAGCCTCCTACGAGCAGTTCTTC. It encodes CASSVGLASYEQFF. The variable domain in full, completed from reference TRBV9 and TRBJ2-1, reads DSGVTQTPKHLITATGQRVTLRCSPRSGDLSVYWYQQSLDQGLQFLIQYYNGEERAKGNILERFSAQQFPDLHSELNLSSLELGDSALYFCASSVGLASYEQFFGPGTRLTVL.

This clonotype was detected ten times or more. The V gene is TRBV29-1, the J gene TRBJ2-3, with no clear D. CDR3 length: 11 amino acids. Per the germline V gene, CDR1 is SQVTM and CDR2 is ANQGSEA. Here the CDR3 DNA reads TGCAGTAAAGTGGCCTCAGATACGCAGTATTTT. Translated, it gives CSKVASDTQYF.

This clonotype occurred a few times. The chain joins TRBV20-1 to TRBJ2-1, with a weak D call TRBD2 (6 bases). With 1 base removed from V and 8 bases from J, the gap between germline ends came to 9 bases. This CDR3 comprises 12 residues. Germline CDR1 reads DFQATT; CDR2 reads SNEGSKA (reference sequence). The CDR3 nucleotides are TGCAGTGCTAGAGGGTGGGGGGATGAGCAGTTCTTC. This sequence encodes CSARGWGDEQFF.

The rearrangement joins TRBV6-6 to TRBJ2-1, with 7 bases matching TRBD2. Germline V lookup: CDR1 MNHNY, CDR2 SVGAGI (reference sequence). The CDR3 consists of 15 residues. After removal of 6 bases from V and 3 bases from J, the junction contained 8 bases not matched to a gene. Here the CDR3 reads CASSPTGGGYNEQFF. CDR3 in DNA: TGTGCCAGCAGCCCCACCGGCGGGGGCTACAATGAGCAGTTCTTC.

This clonotype has only a few counts. This sequence joins TRBV20-1 and TRBJ2-1, with a weak D call TRBD2 (5 bases). Deletions cut 4 bases from V and 8 bases from J, with 6 bases between. Germline CDR1 is DFQATT and CDR2 is SNEGSKA (reference sequence). This CDR3 region has 10 residues. CDR3 bases: TGCAGTGCTATGCGGGATGAGCAGTTCTTC. Protein product: CSAMRDEQFF.

This clonotype was recorded a few times. V and J are TRBV29-1 and TRBJ2-5; 8 nucleotides agree with TRBD2. The V segment lost 6 bases and the J segment 11 bases; nucleotides outside the gene matches: 14. This CDR3 region has 13 residues. Germline V CDR1 and CDR2: SQVTM, ANQGSEA. The CDR3 protein is CSVHGLAGSEQYF. The CDR3 bases are TGCAGCGTCCACGGACTAGCTGGTTCTGAGCAGTACTTC.

The chain joins TRBV7-9 to TRBJ1-5; 8 positions match TRBD1. V was pared by 5 bases and J by 5 bases, with 5 bases of the junction left unmatched. Germline-derived CDR1 and CDR2 are SEHNR and FQNEAQ (reference sequence). The CDR3 length is 14 residues. CDR3 residues: CASSPGGPYQPQHF. CDR3 bases: TGTGCCAGCAGCCCAGGGGGCCCATATCAGCCCCAGCATTTT.

This clonotype occurred a few times. The chain recombines TRBV14 with TRBJ2-6, with 8 bases identical to TRBD1. J lost 0 bases, V lost 4 bases, and 11 bases had no gene match. CDR1 is SGHDN and CDR2 is FVKESK in the germline V gene. The CDR3 is 19 residues long. The CDR3 spells CASSRLPGQDNSGANVLTF. DNA for the CDR3: TGTGCCAGCAGCCGCCTACCGGGACAGGACAACTCTGGGGCCAACGTCCTGACTTTC.

This clonotype was seen a few times. The chain links TRBV5-5 to TRBJ2-5; possibly TRBD2 for D (6 bases). Trimming removed 2 bases at V and 2 bases at J, with 13 bases between. The germline gives CDR1 SGHKS, CDR2 YYEKEE (reference sequence). The CDR3 sequence is 15 residues long. The CDR3 coding sequence is TGTGCCAGCAGCTTTGGCAGGACTACACAAGAGACCCAGTACTTC. This translates into CASSFGRTTQETQYF. The full variable domain, with the rest looked up from reference TRBV5-5 and TRBJ2-5, is DAGVTQSPTHLIKTRGQQVTLRCSPISGHKSVSWYQQVLGQGPQFIFQYYEKEERGRGNFPDRFSARQFPNYSSELNVNALLLGDSALYLCASSFGRTTQETQYFGPGTRLLVL.

V gene TRBV20-1 combines with J gene TRBJ2-7; the D is unclear. The CDR3 has 14 residues. The germline V and J ends were trimmed by 7 bases and 7 bases, with 23 bases remaining between them. The germline gives CDR1 DFQATT, CDR2 SNEGSKA (reference sequence). CDR3 nucleotides: TGCAGTGTATGGATAGCTGGCTCCTACAATGAGCAGTACTTC. It encodes CSVWIAGSYNEQYF.

This clonotype has a handful of counts. The chain links TRBV5-1 to TRBJ2-5; TRBD2 aligns across 13 bases. CDR3 length equals 15 residues. Germline lookup yields CDR1 SGHRS and CDR2 YFSETQ. J gave up 3 bases and V 3 bases, and 2 bases lay outside the gene matches. CDR3 bases: TGCGCCAGCAGCTGGGGGACTAGCGGGGAAGAGACCCAGTACTTC. It specifies CASSWGTSGEETQYF.